This is a list of T cell receptor beta chains from one sample in a study of cytomegalovirus exposure and HLA in healthy donors. Data came from immunoSEQ multiplex PCR; TCRdb stores just in-frame clones and leaves some out. Of 150,000 to 200,000 clones in the sample, about 13% are singletons; the top ten hold less than 8.5%. Sequencing was performed on PBMCs. The receptors derive from a man aged 50 or older in good health and CMV-seropositive. Both conserved end residues are part of each CDR3. Fields, in order: clone size, J gene, D gene, V gene, CDR3 protein, CDR3 DNA. A D gene is named only where the DNA matches it firmly. Where a row states a size, it is once, few, many or the class of an expanded clone; other rows omit it.

clone size: NA
J gene: TRBJ2-2
D gene: NA
V gene: TRBV7-3
CDR3 protein: CASSLTVEAGEMGELFF
CDR3 DNA: TGTGCCAGCAGCTTAACCGTTGAGGCAGGGGAGATGGGAGAGCTGTTTTTT

clone size: few
J gene: TRBJ1-1
D gene: TRBD1
V gene: TRBV10-1
CDR3 protein: CASSEDRGDTEAFF
CDR3 DNA: TGCGCCAGCAGTGAGGACAGGGGGGACACTGAAGCTTTCTTT

clone size: NA
J gene: TRBJ1-4
D gene: TRBD1
V gene: TRBV4-3
CDR3 protein: CASSQESGRGDEKLFF
CDR3 DNA: TGCGCCAGCAGCCAGGAATCGGGCAGGGGGGATGAAAAACTGTTTTTT

clone size: few
J gene: TRBJ1-3
D gene: TRBD1
V gene: TRBV4-1
CDR3 protein: CASSQDGGQGANTIYF
CDR3 DNA: TGCGCCAGCAGCCAAGATGGGGGACAGGGGGCAAACACCATATATTTT

clone size: few
J gene: TRBJ2-2
D gene: NA
V gene: TRBV27
CDR3 protein: CASSWATENTGELFF
CDR3 DNA: TGTGCCAGCAGTTGGGCTACAGAGAACACCGGGGAGCTGTTTTTT

clone size: few
J gene: TRBJ2-5
D gene: NA
V gene: TRBV5-4
CDR3 protein: CASSGGRETQYF
CDR3 DNA: TGTGCCAGCAGCGGGGGGAGGGAGACCCAGTACTTC

clone size: many
J gene: TRBJ2-2
D gene: TRBD1
V gene: TRBV7-2
CDR3 protein: CASSLRTGGYGELFF
CDR3 DNA: TGTGCCAGCAGCTTAAGAACAGGGGGCTACGGGGAGCTGTTTTTT

clone size: few
J gene: TRBJ1-2
D gene: NA
V gene: TRBV7-3
CDR3 protein: CASSLSVRDTNGYTF
CDR3 DNA: TGTGCCAGCAGCTTAAGTGTCCGGGACACCAATGGCTACACCTTC

clone size: NA
J gene: TRBJ1-1
D gene: TRBD1
V gene: TRBV10-3
CDR3 protein: CAISDRSGGSGGTEAFF
CDR3 DNA: TGTGCCATCAGTGACCGTTCCGGCGGATCAGGGGGAACTGAAGCTTTCTTT

clone size: NA
J gene: TRBJ1-1
D gene: TRBD1
V gene: TRBV19
CDR3 protein: CASSAQQGDEAFF
CDR3 DNA: TGTGCCAGTAGTGCTCAACAGGGGGATGAAGCTTTCTTT

clone size: few
J gene: TRBJ2-3
D gene: TRBD1
V gene: TRBV6-4
CDR3 protein: CASSAGTRGDTQYF
CDR3 DNA: TGTGCCAGCAGTGCCGGGACCAGGGGGGATACGCAGTATTTT

clone size: NA
J gene: TRBJ1-3
D gene: TRBD1
V gene: TRBV9
CDR3 protein: CASSPPKGTGGFSGNTIYF
CDR3 DNA: TGTGCCAGCAGCCCACCTAAGGGGACAGGGGGGTTCTCTGGAAACACCATATATTTT

clone size: NA
J gene: TRBJ1-5
D gene: NA
V gene: TRBV2
CDR3 protein: CASMSGNQPQHF
CDR3 DNA: TGTGCCAGCATGTCAGGGAATCAGCCCCAGCATTTT

clone size: few
J gene: TRBJ1-1
D gene: NA
V gene: TRBV5-4
CDR3 protein: CASSLDPGNTEAFF
CDR3 DNA: TGTGCCAGCAGCTTGGACCCGGGGAACACTGAAGCTTTCTTT

clone size: few
J gene: TRBJ2-3
D gene: NA
V gene: TRBV4-3
CDR3 protein: CASSHTGHGTDTQYF
CDR3 DNA: TGCGCCAGCAGCCATACAGGGCATGGGACAGATACGCAGTATTTT

clone size: NA
J gene: TRBJ1-2
D gene: NA
V gene: TRBV19
CDR3 protein: CASSIGTDGYGHTF
CDR3 DNA: TGTGCCAGTAGTATAGGGACAGACGGGTATGGCCACACCTTC

clone size: few
J gene: TRBJ2-7
D gene: TRBD2
V gene: TRBV5-1
CDR3 protein: CASRGVGAGAYEQYF
CDR3 DNA: TGCGCCAGCAGGGGGGTTGGAGCGGGGGCCTACGAGCAGTACTTC

clone size: few
J gene: TRBJ2-1
D gene: TRBD2
V gene: TRBV12-5
CDR3 protein: CASGSSGGIGEQFF
CDR3 DNA: TGTGCTAGTGGTTCTAGCGGGGGGATCGGTGAGCAGTTCTTC

clone size: NA
J gene: TRBJ1-2
D gene: TRBD1
V gene: TRBV6-4
CDR3 protein: CASSNTGGGYTF
CDR3 DNA: TGTGCCAGCAGTAATACAGGGGGAGGCTACACCTTC

clone size: NA
J gene: TRBJ1-4
D gene: TRBD1
V gene: TRBV4-3
CDR3 protein: CASSQDRTGGDEKLFF
CDR3 DNA: TGCGCCAGCAGCCAAGATCGAACAGGGGGCGACGAAAAACTGTTTTTT

clone size: few
J gene: TRBJ2-2
D gene: NA
V gene: TRBV5-5
CDR3 protein: CASSPGAPGELFF
CDR3 DNA: TGTGCCAGCAGCCCAGGGGCCCCCGGGGAGCTGTTTTTT

clone size: NA
J gene: TRBJ1-4
D gene: NA
V gene: TRBV19
CDR3 protein: CASSIEAGVIGKLFF
CDR3 DNA: TGTGCCAGTAGTATAGAAGCAGGGGTCATCGGAAAACTGTTTTTT

clone size: NA
J gene: TRBJ2-3
D gene: NA
V gene: TRBV15
CDR3 protein: CATSRQPRKGADTQYF
CDR3 DNA: TGTGCCACCAGCAGACAACCGAGAAAGGGGGCAGATACGCAGTATTTT

clone size: NA
J gene: TRBJ2-7
D gene: TRBD1
V gene: TRBV30
CDR3 protein: CAWSVLQGAFSEQYF
CDR3 DNA: TGTGCCTGGAGTGTATTACAGGGGGCTTTTTCCGAGCAGTACTTC

clone size: NA
J gene: TRBJ2-7
D gene: TRBD1
V gene: TRBV9
CDR3 protein: CASSVGGQGGEQYF
CDR3 DNA: TGTGCCAGCAGCGTAGGCGGACAGGGAGGCGAGCAGTACTTC

clone size: NA
J gene: TRBJ1-2
D gene: TRBD1
V gene: TRBV13
CDR3 protein: CASSLGAGGSLGYTF
CDR3 DNA: TGTGCCAGCAGCTTAGGGGCAGGGGGTTCGTTGGGCTACACCTTC

clone size: few
J gene: TRBJ2-2
D gene: NA
V gene: TRBV6-5
CDR3 protein: CASSYSMTGRPGELFF
CDR3 DNA: TGTGCCAGCAGTTACTCAATGACAGGAAGGCCCGGGGAGCTGTTTTTT

clone size: NA
J gene: TRBJ2-3
D gene: NA
V gene: TRBV7-8
CDR3 protein: CASRKGLSTDTQYF
CDR3 DNA: TGTGCCAGCAGAAAGGGGTTATCCACAGATACGCAGTATTTT

clone size: NA
J gene: TRBJ2-7
D gene: TRBD2
V gene: TRBV5-4
CDR3 protein: CASSISGGAFHEQYF
CDR3 DNA: TGTGCCAGCAGCATTAGCGGGGGGGCCTTTCACGAGCAGTACTTC

clone size: NA
J gene: TRBJ1-6
D gene: NA
V gene: TRBV5-6
CDR3 protein: CASSLGGNDSPLHF
CDR3 DNA: TGTGCCAGCAGCTTGGGGGGCAACGACTCACCCCTCCACTTT

clone size: few
J gene: TRBJ1-5
D gene: NA
V gene: TRBV19
CDR3 protein: CASTRTPTDRNQPQHF
CDR3 DNA: TGTGCCAGTACCCGCACCCCGACAGACCGCAATCAGCCCCAGCATTTT

clone size: once
J gene: TRBJ2-7
D gene: NA
V gene: TRBV7-8
CDR3 protein: CASSLTWPGSPPYEQYF
CDR3 DNA: TGTGCCAGCAGCTTAACTTGGCCAGGATCGCCACCCTACGAGCAGTACTTC

clone size: NA
J gene: TRBJ1-5
D gene: NA
V gene: TRBV14
CDR3 protein: CASREDSSNQPQHF
CDR3 DNA: TGTGCCAGCAGAGAAGACAGCAGCAATCAGCCCCAGCATTTT

clone size: few
J gene: TRBJ1-3
D gene: NA
V gene: TRBV4-2
CDR3 protein: CASSPTPVSGNTIYF
CDR3 DNA: TGTGCCAGCAGCCCTACCCCGGTATCAGGAAACACCATATATTTT

clone size: NA
J gene: TRBJ1-2
D gene: NA
V gene: TRBV7-2
CDR3 protein: CASSLGLVANYGYTF
CDR3 DNA: TGTGCCAGCAGCTTAGGTCTGGTAGCTAACTATGGCTACACCTTC

clone size: NA
J gene: TRBJ2-2
D gene: TRBD1
V gene: TRBV9
CDR3 protein: CASIGDRVVTGELFF
CDR3 DNA: TGTGCCAGCATAGGGGACAGGGTAGTAACCGGGGAGCTGTTTTTT

clone size: NA
J gene: TRBJ1-2
D gene: TRBD1
V gene: TRBV30
CDR3 protein: CAWEPDRANYGYTF
CDR3 DNA: TGTGCCTGGGAGCCGGACAGGGCTAACTATGGCTACACCTTC

clone size: few
J gene: TRBJ2-1
D gene: TRBD2
V gene: TRBV4-1
CDR3 protein: CASSPTGTSGLNEQFF
CDR3 DNA: TGCGCCAGCAGCCCAACCGGGACTAGCGGGTTAAATGAGCAGTTCTTC

clone size: NA
J gene: TRBJ1-2
D gene: NA
V gene: TRBV19
CDR3 protein: CASSIGGPFYGYTF
CDR3 DNA: TGTGCCAGTAGTATTGGAGGGCCATTCTATGGCTACACCTTC

clone size: few
J gene: TRBJ2-3
D gene: NA
V gene: TRBV6-5
CDR3 protein: CATQSTASTDTQYF
CDR3 DNA: TGTGCCACTCAATCGACAGCTAGCACAGATACGCAGTATTTT

clone size: few
J gene: TRBJ1-5
D gene: NA
V gene: TRBV18
CDR3 protein: CASSPQTDQPQHF
CDR3 DNA: TGTGCCAGCTCACCCCAAACTGATCAGCCCCAGCATTTT

clone size: NA
J gene: TRBJ1-1
D gene: TRBD1
V gene: TRBV27
CDR3 protein: CASSPDRGRVDTEAFF
CDR3 DNA: TGTGCCAGCAGTCCGGACAGGGGGCGGGTGGACACTGAAGCTTTCTTT

clone size: few
J gene: TRBJ1-3
D gene: NA
V gene: TRBV19
CDR3 protein: CASSQGTGNTIYF
CDR3 DNA: TGTGCCAGTAGTCAGGGGACTGGAAACACCATATATTTT

clone size: few
J gene: TRBJ2-7
D gene: TRBD1
V gene: TRBV27
CDR3 protein: CASSPTTGGYEQYF
CDR3 DNA: TGTGCCAGCAGTCCGACGACAGGGGGGTACGAGCAGTACTTC

clone size: NA
J gene: TRBJ1-1
D gene: NA
V gene: TRBV4-2
CDR3 protein: CASSQEGVMNTEAFF
CDR3 DNA: TGTGCCAGCAGCCAAGAAGGGGTTATGAACACTGAAGCTTTCTTT

clone size: few
J gene: TRBJ1-1
D gene: NA
V gene: TRBV18
CDR3 protein: CASSLKQGNTEAFF
CDR3 DNA: TGTGCCAGCTCGCTAAAACAGGGTAACACTGAAGCTTTCTTT

clone size: few
J gene: TRBJ1-2
D gene: TRBD1
V gene: TRBV10-3
CDR3 protein: CAISGTGVFGYTF
CDR3 DNA: TGTGCCATCAGTGGTACAGGGGTGTTTGGCTACACCTTC

clone size: NA
J gene: TRBJ1-1
D gene: NA
V gene: TRBV29-1
CDR3 protein: CSVDRSNTEAFF
CDR3 DNA: TGCAGCGTTGACAGATCGAACACTGAAGCTTTCTTT

clone size: few
J gene: TRBJ1-3
D gene: NA
V gene: TRBV6-6
CDR3 protein: CASSIKTASAGNTIYF
CDR3 DNA: TGTGCCAGCAGTATAAAGACAGCAAGCGCCGGAAACACCATATATTTT

clone size: NA
J gene: TRBJ2-3
D gene: NA
V gene: TRBV29-1
CDR3 protein: CSVDSGDTQYF
CDR3 DNA: TGCAGCGTTGATTCGGGAGATACGCAGTATTTT

clone size: once
J gene: TRBJ1-6
D gene: NA
V gene: TRBV27
CDR3 protein: CASSLARNSPLHF
CDR3 DNA: TGTGCCAGCAGTTTGGCACGTAATTCACCCCTCCACTTT

clone size: NA
J gene: TRBJ2-7
D gene: NA
V gene: TRBV7-6
CDR3 protein: CASSLDEVGGEQYF
CDR3 DNA: TGTGCCAGCAGCTTAGATGAGGTAGGAGGGGAGCAGTACTTC

clone size: few
J gene: TRBJ1-2
D gene: TRBD1
V gene: TRBV14
CDR3 protein: CASSQSGTVNYGYTF
CDR3 DNA: TGTGCCAGCAGCCAATCCGGGACAGTTAACTATGGCTACACCTTC

clone size: NA
J gene: TRBJ1-6
D gene: TRBD1
V gene: TRBV19
CDR3 protein: CASSSPQGAMIDSPLHF
CDR3 DNA: TGTGCCAGTAGTTCTCCACAGGGGGCGATGATCGATTCACCCCTCCACTTT

clone size: NA
J gene: TRBJ1-1
D gene: NA
V gene: TRBV9
CDR3 protein: CASSPSTEAFF
CDR3 DNA: TGTGCCAGCAGTCCATCCACTGAAGCTTTCTTT

clone size: NA
J gene: TRBJ1-5
D gene: TRBD1
V gene: TRBV6-5
CDR3 protein: CASSRDRANNQPQHF
CDR3 DNA: TGTGCCAGCAGTCGTGACAGGGCAAACAATCAGCCCCAGCATTTT

clone size: few
J gene: TRBJ1-1
D gene: NA
V gene: TRBV28
CDR3 protein: CASSGRAWEAFF
CDR3 DNA: TGTGCCAGCAGTGGCAGGGCCTGGGAAGCTTTCTTT

clone size: few
J gene: TRBJ2-5
D gene: NA
V gene: TRBV5-1
CDR3 protein: CASSLVVGSSGQETQYF
CDR3 DNA: TGCGCCAGCAGCTTGGTGGTTGGGAGTAGCGGCCAAGAGACCCAGTACTTC